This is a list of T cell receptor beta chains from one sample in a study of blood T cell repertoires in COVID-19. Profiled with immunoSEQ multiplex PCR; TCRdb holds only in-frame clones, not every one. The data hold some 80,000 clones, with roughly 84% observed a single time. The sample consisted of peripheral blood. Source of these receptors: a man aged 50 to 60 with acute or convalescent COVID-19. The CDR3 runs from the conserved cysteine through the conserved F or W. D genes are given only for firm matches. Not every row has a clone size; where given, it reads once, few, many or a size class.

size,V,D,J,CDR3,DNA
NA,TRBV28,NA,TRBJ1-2,CASSLPRRDWGYTF,TGTGCCAGCAGTTTACCACGGAGAGATTGGGGCTACACCTTC
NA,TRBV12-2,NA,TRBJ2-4,CASRERGAKNIQYF,TGTGCAAGTCGCGAAAGGGGAGCCAAAAACATTCAGTACTTC
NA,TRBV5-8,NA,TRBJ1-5,CASSLGQSRQPQHF,TGTGCCAGCAGCTTGGGACAGTCCAGGCAGCCCCAGCATTTT
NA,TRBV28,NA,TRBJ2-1,CASRYRAGLYNEQFF,TGTGCCAGCAGATACAGGGCAGGGTTATACAATGAGCAGTTCTTC
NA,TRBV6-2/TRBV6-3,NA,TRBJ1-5,CASSSHYRDNQPQHF,TGTGCCAGCAGTTCCCATTACAGAGACAATCAGCCCCAGCATTTT
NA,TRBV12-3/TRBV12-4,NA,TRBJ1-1,CASSLDWETEAFF,TGTGCCAGCAGTTTGGACTGGGAAACTGAAGCTTTCTTT
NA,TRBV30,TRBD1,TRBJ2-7,CAWSVGQGVYEQYF,TGTGCCTGGAGTGTGGGGCAGGGGGTGTACGAGCAGTACTTC
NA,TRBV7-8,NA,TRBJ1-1,CASSPRATREAFF,TGTGCCAGCAGCCCCCGAGCCACCCGGGAGGCTTTCTTT
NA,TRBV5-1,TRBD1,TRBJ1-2,CASSPEGALYGYTF,TGCGCCAGCAGCCCGGAGGGGGCGTTATATGGCTACACCTTC
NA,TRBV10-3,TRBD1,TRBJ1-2,CAISETGGNYGYTF,TGTGCCATCAGTGAAACAGGGGGAAACTATGGCTACACCTTC
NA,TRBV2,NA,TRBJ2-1,CASRGLRQFF,TGTGCCAGCAGAGGACTAAGGCAGTTCTTC
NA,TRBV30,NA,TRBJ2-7,CAWSVHRGSPYEQYF,TGTGCCTGGAGTGTACATCGGGGGAGTCCCTACGAGCAGTACTTC
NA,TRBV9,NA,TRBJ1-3,CASSNRDYLSGNTIYF,TGTGCCAGCAGCAACAGAGACTATCTCTCTGGAAACACCATATATTTT
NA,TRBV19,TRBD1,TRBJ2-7,CASSPGTGETYEQYF,TGTGCCAGTAGTCCGGGGACAGGGGAAACCTACGAGCAGTACTTC
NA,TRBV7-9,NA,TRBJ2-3,CASTVQGFQLTSTDTQYF,TGTGCCAGCACCGTACAGGGTTTTCAACTCACTAGCACAGATACGCAGTATTTT
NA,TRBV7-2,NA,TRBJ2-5,CASSFPFLAKDEETQYF,TGTGCCAGCAGCTTCCCTTTTCTAGCGAAGGATGAAGAGACCCAGTACTTC
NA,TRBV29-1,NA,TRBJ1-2,CSVAIPGIGNYGYTF,TGCAGCGTCGCTATCCCGGGAATAGGGAACTATGGCTACACCTTC
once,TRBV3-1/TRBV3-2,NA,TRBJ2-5,CASSQGVTRQETQYF,TGTGCCAGCAGCCAAGGGGTCACGCGGCAAGAGACCCAGTACTTC
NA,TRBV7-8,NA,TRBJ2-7,CASSRGGTLSYEQYF,TGTGCCAGCAGCCGAGGGGGGACACTCTCCTACGAGCAGTACTTC
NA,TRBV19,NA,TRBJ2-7,CASKASGASYEQYF,TGTGCCAGTAAGGCTTCAGGGGCCTCCTACGAGCAGTACTTC
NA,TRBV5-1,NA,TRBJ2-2,CASRKGTLYTGELFF,TGCGCCAGCAGGAAAGGGACTCTCTACACCGGGGAGCTGTTTTTT
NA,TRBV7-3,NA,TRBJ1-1,CASSPHGNTEAFF,TGTGCCAGCAGCCCCCACGGGAACACTGAAGCTTTCTTT
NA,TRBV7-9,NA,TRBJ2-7,CASSFGTSSYEQYF,TGTGCCAGCAGCTTCGGGACATCCTCCTACGAGCAGTACTTC
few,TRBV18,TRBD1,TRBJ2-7,CASSVVPGTDSYEQYF,TGTGCCAGCTCAGTGGTCCCCGGGACAGACTCCTACGAGCAGTACTTC
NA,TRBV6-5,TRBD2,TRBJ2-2,CASSNLAGAGELFF,TGTGCCAGCTCCAATCTAGCGGGAGCCGGGGAGCTGTTTTTT
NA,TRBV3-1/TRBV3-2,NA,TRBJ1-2,CASSQGLDSTF,TGTGCCAGCAGCCAAGGGCTCGACAGCACCTTC
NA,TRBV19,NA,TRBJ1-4,CASRPTGDNEKLFF,TGTGCCAGTAGACCGACAGGAGATAATGAAAAACTGTTTTTT
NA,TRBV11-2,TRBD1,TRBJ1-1,CASSLRGGASMNTEAFF,TGTGCCAGCAGCTTACGAGGGGGCGCGTCCATGAACACTGAAGCTTTCTTT
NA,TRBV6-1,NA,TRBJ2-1,CASSDLLAPAEQFF,TGTGCCAGCAGTGACCTTTTAGCGCCGGCCGAACAGTTCTTC
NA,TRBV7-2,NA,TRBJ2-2,CASSLKGSSGGELFF,TGTGCCAGCAGCCTAAAAGGATCGTCGGGCGGGGAGCTGTTTTTT
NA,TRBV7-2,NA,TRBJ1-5,CASSYRGNQPQHF,TGTGCCAGCAGCTACAGGGGCAATCAGCCCCAGCATTTT
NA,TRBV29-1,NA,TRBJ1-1,CSVESGNTEAFF,TGCAGCGTTGAGAGTGGGAACACTGAAGCTTTCTTT
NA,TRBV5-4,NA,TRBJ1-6,CASSPGGRVGSPLHF,TGTGCCAGCAGCCCGGGGGGCCGGGTAGGTTCACCCCTCCACTTT
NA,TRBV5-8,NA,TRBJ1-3,CASSFTGSGNTIYF,TGTGCCAGCAGCTTCACAGGGTCTGGAAACACCATATATTTT
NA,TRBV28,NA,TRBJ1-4,CASSLPGLNEKLFF,TGTGCCAGCAGTTTGCCAGGGCTTAATGAAAAACTGTTTTTT
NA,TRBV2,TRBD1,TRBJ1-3,CASSSRGRRGNTIYF,TGTGCCAGCAGTTCCAGGGGGAGGCGAGGAAACACCATATATTTT
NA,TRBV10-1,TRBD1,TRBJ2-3,CASSETGVLNTQYF,TGCGCCAGCAGTGAGACAGGGGTTCTAAATACGCAGTATTTT
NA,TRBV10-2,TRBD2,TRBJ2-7,CASSAQPGLAGGYEQYF,TGCGCCAGCAGTGCGCAACCGGGACTAGCGGGGGGATACGAGCAGTACTTC
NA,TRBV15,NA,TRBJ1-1,CATSRGTSTYMNTEAFF,TGTGCCACCAGCAGAGGGACATCGACTTACATGAACACTGAAGCTTTCTTT
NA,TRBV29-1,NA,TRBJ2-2,CSVVMGHQNTGELFF,TGCAGCGTGGTCATGGGACACCAGAACACCGGGGAGCTGTTTTTT
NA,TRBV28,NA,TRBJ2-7,CASSPSLGQNYEQYF,TGTGCCAGCAGTCCTTCTCTGGGGCAAAACTACGAGCAGTACTTC
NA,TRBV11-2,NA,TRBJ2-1,CASSEPGSGLDGEQFF,TGTGCCAGCAGCGAACCCGGATCAGGGCTAGATGGTGAGCAGTTCTTC
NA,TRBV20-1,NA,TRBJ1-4,CSASNRTVQEKLFF,TGCAGTGCCAGTAATAGGACAGTTCAAGAAAAACTGTTTTTT
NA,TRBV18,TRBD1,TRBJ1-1,CASSPPKSGTGGRLTEAFF,TGTGCCAGCTCACCACCGAAATCCGGGACAGGGGGCAGGTTGACTGAAGCTTTCTTT